One and the same sample provided the 11 T cell receptor beta chains below, sequenced in a study of T cells in Graves' hyperthyroidism and ophthalmopathy. What was amplified from RNA transcripts were TCR beta CDR3 regions. When the TCR CDR3 underwent first-round RT-PCR, the HTBI primer set was used. TCRdb called the multiplex PCR reads again in MiXCR, with one record for every CDR3 protein. The sample records fewer than 750,000 distinct CDR3 sequences, more than 12% being singletons. The sequenced material came from blood. The receptors were gathered from a woman in her forties or fifties with Graves' ophthalmopathy.

This clonotype was observed at least ten times. The chain couples TRBV9 to TRBJ1-1; D ambiguous. The CDR3 spans 13 residues. Germline values: CDR1 SGDLS, CDR2 YYNGEE. V lost 0 bases to trimming and J lost 7 bases, with 10 bases between them. As DNA, the CDR3 is TGTGCCAGCAGCGTAGCGCCAGGATATGAAGCTTTCTTT. Residues: CASSVAPGYEAFF.

There are many counts of this clonotype. V is TRBV6-1 and J is TRBJ2-1; D gene uncertain. This CDR3 region has 15 residues. The germline gives CDR1 MNHNS, CDR2 SASEGT. V lost 7 bases, J lost 0 bases, and 13 bases lay in between. For the CDR3, the DNA is TGTGCCAGCACCACAAGGGTGAGCTCCTACAATGAGCAGTTCTTC. Its translation: CASTTRVSSYNEQFF.

This clonotype was picked up many times. The rearrangement uses TRBV11-2 and TRBJ2-7; 14 bases line up with TRBD2. The CDR3 spans 23 residues. Germline V CDR1 and CDR2: SGHAT, FQNNGV. The V and J ends lost 2 bases and 7 bases, in that order; junction bases with no gene match: 28. The chain's CDR3 is CASSLSSGTSGRLEPSGPLEQYF. CDR3 DNA sequence: TGTGCCAGCAGCTTATCCTCCGGGACTAGCGGGAGACTGGAGCCTAGCGGGCCTCTTGAGCAGTACTTC.

The table lists this clonotype with many counts. The V call is TRBV18, the J call TRBJ1-5, with 8 nucleotides matching TRBD1. The germline V gene has CDR1 KGHSH and CDR2 LQKENI. CDR3 length equals 14 residues. The J segment lost 9 bases and the V segment lost 3 bases, leaving 7 bases of the junction unmatched. Here the CDR3 reads CASSPEQGGGPQHF. The CDR3 DNA sequence: TGTGCCAGCTCACCCGAACAGGGGGGCGGGCCCCAGCATTTT.

Comment on this clonotype: A clone one base away is much larger, so this may be a read error. The J gene is TRBJ2-7, the V gene TRBV29-1; tentative D call: TRBD2 (6 bases). The germline V gene encodes CDR1 SQVTM and CDR2 ANQGSEA. V lost 7 bases, J lost 6 bases, and 19 bases lay in between. CDR3 size: 13 residues. For the CDR3, the DNA is TGCAGCGCCGGTGGAGGGATGAGCTGCGAGCAGTACTTC. Translated: CSAGGGMSCEQYF.

This clonotype was seen many times. The rearrangement links TRBV10-3 to TRBJ2-7; TRBD2 matches at 15 bases. The CDR3 is made up of 16 amino acids. Germline CDR1 reads ENHRY; CDR2 reads SYGVKD. V shed 10 bases and J 3 bases; nucleotides not matched to a gene: 10. DNA of the CDR3: TGTGCCACCCTGGGCGGGACTAGCGGGAGGAACTACGAGCAGTACTTC. Translated, it gives CATLGGTSGRNYEQYF.

The rearrangement links TRBV20-1 to TRBJ1-2; 10 nucleotides match TRBD1. The germline V gene encodes CDR1 DFQATT and CDR2 SNEGSKA (reference sequence). The CDR3 extends over 15 amino acids. The ends lost 3 bases at V and 8 bases at J; junction bases unmatched: 12. As DNA, the CDR3 is TGCAGTGCTAGGGAGACAAACGACAGGGGGCAAGGCTACACCTTC. It translates to CSARETNDRGQGYTF.

The CDR3 DNA sequence: TGCGCCAGCAGCCAAGAATTCGGGCTAGCGGGAAATCTCGGAACCGGGGAGCTGTTTTTT. It yields the protein CASSQEFGLAGNLGTGELFF. This chain connects TRBV4-3 to TRBJ2-2; 9 nucleotides match TRBD2. Germline lookup yields CDR1 LGHNA and CDR2 YSLEER. The CDR3 extends over 20 amino acids. V trimming: 0 bases; J trimming: 5 bases; junction bases outside the gene matches: 16.

This clonotype was recorded many times. This chain links TRBV28 with TRBJ2-7, with D possibly being TRBD1 or TRBD2 (7 bases each). V was clipped by 7 bases and J by 1 base, with 23 bases between them. The CDR3 spans 17 residues. The germline CDR1 and CDR2 sequences are MDHEN and SYDVKM. CDR3 DNA sequence: TGTGCCAGCACCTCCACAGGGGAGGGAGTTCTTTCCTACGAGCAGTACTTC. Protein product: CASTSTGEGVLSYEQYF.

Ten or more counts support this clonotype. The rearrangement links TRBV7-2 to TRBJ2-2; the D gene could be TRBD1 or TRBD2 (6 bases each). V shed 8 bases and J shed 2 bases, with 12 bases lying between them. Germline assignment: CDR1 SGHTA and CDR2 FQGNSA. This CDR3 region has 14 residues. Here the CDR3 reads CASSRGVNTGELFF. The CDR3 DNA reads TGTGCCAGCTCAAGGGGGGTAAACACCGGGGAGCTGTTTTTT.

This clonotype was observed many times. DNA for the CDR3: TGTGCCAGCAGCCAAGAGGTCTCCTGGCGGGACACTGAAGCTTTCTTT. Its translation: CASSQEVSWRDTEAFF. J is TRBJ1-1 and V is TRBV3-1; D unclear. The germline V and J ends were trimmed by 0 bases and 3 bases, with 14 bases remaining between them. The CDR3 contains 16 residues. The germline V gene has CDR1 LGHDT and CDR2 YNNKEL (reference sequence).